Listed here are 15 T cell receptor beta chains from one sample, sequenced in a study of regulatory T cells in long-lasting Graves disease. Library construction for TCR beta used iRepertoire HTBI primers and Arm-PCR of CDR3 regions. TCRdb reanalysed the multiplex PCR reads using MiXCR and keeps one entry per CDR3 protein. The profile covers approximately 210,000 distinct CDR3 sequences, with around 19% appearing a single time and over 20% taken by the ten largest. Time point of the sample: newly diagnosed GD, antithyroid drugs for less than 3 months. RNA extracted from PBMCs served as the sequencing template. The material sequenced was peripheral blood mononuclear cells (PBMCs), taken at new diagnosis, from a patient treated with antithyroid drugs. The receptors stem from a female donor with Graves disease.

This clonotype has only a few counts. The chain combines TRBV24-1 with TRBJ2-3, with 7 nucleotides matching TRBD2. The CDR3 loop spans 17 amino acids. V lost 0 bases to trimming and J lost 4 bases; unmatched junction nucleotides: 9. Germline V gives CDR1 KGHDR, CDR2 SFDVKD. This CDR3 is CATSDLEGSRGADTQYF. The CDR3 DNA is TGTGCCACCAGTGATTTGGAGGGGAGCCGGGGGGCAGATACGCAGTATTTT.

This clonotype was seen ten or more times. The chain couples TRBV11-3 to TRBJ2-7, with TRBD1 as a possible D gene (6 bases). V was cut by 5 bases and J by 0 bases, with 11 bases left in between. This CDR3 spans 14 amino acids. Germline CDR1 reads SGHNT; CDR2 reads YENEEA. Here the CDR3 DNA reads TGTGCCAGCAGCCGGCCGGGACACTCCTACGAGCAGTACTTC. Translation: CASSRPGHSYEQYF.

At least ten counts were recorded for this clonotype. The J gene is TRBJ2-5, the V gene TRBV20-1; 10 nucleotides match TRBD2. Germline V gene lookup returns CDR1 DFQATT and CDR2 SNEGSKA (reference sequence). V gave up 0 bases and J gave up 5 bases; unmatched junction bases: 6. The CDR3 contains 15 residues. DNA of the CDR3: TGCAGTGCTAGAGAAGCGGGAGGGCCTCGGGAGACCCAGTACTTC. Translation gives CSAREAGGPRETQYF.

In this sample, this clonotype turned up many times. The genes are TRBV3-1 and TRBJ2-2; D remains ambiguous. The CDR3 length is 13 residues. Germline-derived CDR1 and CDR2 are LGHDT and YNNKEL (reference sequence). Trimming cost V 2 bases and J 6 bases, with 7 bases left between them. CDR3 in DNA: TGTGCCAGCAGCCAAAGCGTGGCCGGGGAGCTGTTTTTT. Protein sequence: CASSQSVAGELFF.

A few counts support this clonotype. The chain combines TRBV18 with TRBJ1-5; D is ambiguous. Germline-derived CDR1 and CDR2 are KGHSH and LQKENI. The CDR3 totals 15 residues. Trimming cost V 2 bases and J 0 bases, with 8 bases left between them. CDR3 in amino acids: CASSPTDTSNQPQHF. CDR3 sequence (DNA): TGTGCCAGCTCACCAACAGATACTAGCAATCAGCCCCAGCATTTT.

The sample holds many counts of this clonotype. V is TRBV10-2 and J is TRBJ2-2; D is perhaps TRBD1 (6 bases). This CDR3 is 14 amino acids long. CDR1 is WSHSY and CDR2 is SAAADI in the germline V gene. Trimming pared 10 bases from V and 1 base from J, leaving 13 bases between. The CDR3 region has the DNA TGCGCCACGTCCGGGACACGGAACACCGGGGAGCTGTTTTTT. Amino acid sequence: CATSGTRNTGELFF.

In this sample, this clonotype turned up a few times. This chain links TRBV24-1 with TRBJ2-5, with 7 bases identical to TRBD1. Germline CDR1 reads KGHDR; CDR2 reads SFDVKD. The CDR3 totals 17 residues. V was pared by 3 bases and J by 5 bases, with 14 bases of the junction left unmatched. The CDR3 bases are TGTGCCACCAGTGATCCAACCGGGACAGAGATTCAGGAGACCCAGTACTTC. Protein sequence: CATSDPTGTEIQETQYF.

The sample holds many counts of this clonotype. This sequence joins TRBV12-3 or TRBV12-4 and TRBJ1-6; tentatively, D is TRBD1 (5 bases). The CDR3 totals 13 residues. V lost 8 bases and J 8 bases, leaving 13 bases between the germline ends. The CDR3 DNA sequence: TGTGCCAGCGGACGGCAGGGCGATTCACCCCTCCACTTT. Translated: CASGRQGDSPLHF.

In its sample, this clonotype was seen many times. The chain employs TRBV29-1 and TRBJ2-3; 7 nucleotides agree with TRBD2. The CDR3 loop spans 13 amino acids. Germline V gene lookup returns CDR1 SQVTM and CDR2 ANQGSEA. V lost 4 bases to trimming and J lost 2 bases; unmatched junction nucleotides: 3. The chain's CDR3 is CSVARGNTDTQYF. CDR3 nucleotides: TGCAGCGTTGCGCGGGGGAACACAGATACGCAGTATTTT.

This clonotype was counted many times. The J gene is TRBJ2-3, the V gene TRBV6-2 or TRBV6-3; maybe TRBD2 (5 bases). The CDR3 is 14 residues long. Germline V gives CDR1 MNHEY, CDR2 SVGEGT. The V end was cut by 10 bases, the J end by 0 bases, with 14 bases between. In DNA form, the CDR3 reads TGTGCCACCTACCGGGGTACTAGCACAGATACGCAGTATTTT. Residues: CATYRGTSTDTQYF.

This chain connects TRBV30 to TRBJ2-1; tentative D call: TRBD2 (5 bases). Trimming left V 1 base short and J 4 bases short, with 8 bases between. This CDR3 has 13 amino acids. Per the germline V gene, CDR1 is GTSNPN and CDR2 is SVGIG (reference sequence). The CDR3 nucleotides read TGTGCCTGGAGTGCGGGGTTTTACAATGAGCAGTTCTTC. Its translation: CAWSAGFYNEQFF.

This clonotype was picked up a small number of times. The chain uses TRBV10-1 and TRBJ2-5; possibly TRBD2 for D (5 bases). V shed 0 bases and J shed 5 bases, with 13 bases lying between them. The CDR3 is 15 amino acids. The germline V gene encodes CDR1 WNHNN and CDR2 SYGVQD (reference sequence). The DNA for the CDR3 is TGCGCCAGCAGTGAGTCCAGAGCATCGGGGGAGACCCAGTACTTC. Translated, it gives CASSESRASGETQYF.

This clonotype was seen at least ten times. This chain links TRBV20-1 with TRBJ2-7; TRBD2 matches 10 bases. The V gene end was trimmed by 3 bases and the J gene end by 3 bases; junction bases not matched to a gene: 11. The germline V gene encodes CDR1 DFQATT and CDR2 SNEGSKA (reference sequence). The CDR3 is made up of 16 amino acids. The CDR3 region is CSASPRASGSRYEQYF. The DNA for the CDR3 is TGCAGTGCTAGCCCCCGGGCTAGCGGGAGTCGCTACGAGCAGTACTTC.

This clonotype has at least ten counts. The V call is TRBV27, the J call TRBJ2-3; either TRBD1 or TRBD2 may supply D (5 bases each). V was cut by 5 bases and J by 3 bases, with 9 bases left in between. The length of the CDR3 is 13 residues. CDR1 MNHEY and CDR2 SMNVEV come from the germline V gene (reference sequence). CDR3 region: CASSPWGTDTQYF. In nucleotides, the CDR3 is TGTGCCAGCAGTCCCTGGGGGACAGATACGCAGTATTTT.

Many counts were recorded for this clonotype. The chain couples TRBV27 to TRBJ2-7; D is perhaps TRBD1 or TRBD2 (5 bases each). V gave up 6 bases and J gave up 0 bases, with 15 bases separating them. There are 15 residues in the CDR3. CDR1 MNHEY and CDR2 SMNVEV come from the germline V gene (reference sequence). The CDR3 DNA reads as TGTGCCAGCAGATCACCGGGACGGTGCTCCTACGAGCAGTACTTC. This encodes CASRSPGRCSYEQYF.